Below, one T cell receptor (beta chain) is given with its context. Its specific antigen is unknown. Base qualities are missing; no much larger clone stands one base away. These data originate in a study of CD4 T cells in relation to SARS-CoV-2 and coronaviruses (TCRdb year 2021). For the study in its entirety: In the ViraFEST assay, PBMCs were cultured with antigen for roughly ten days, after which TCR beta CDR3s were sequenced to identify clonal expansions specific to the antigen. For other donors in the study, expansion assays were sequenced with a different, Illumina-based TCR-beta assay. The negative reference condition was either a culture with an HIV-1 Nef peptide pool or a culture with no peptide. Patient-derived lymphoblastoid cell lines were used to map the HLA restriction of shared crossreactive spike epitopes. At the level of individual TCR clonotypes, the study measured memory CD4+ T cell crossreactivity between SARS-CoV-2 spike protein and common cold coronavirus spike proteins. The Adaptive Biotechnologies TCR-sequencing kit was used to sequence samples from a few pre-COVID donors and the naive versus memory experiments, while other data came from Illumina-based sequencing. What the work shows at the level of the full study, not this receptor alone: Because no donor provided both pre-pandemic and post-infection samples, tracing the source of pre-existing responses was limited. Small numbers of patients and of tested TCRs were a limitation of the study. Crossreactivity analysis was centred on spike protein, so crossreactivity against other viral proteins was not assessed. In approximately 60% of donors, memory CD4+ clonotypes turned up that crossrecognized SARS-CoV-2 and at least one common cold coronavirus spike. Significantly weaker SARS-CoV-2-driven expansion was shown by crossreactive clones than by monoreactive clones, consistent with antigenic imprinting.

Libraries were prepared through the immunoSEQ multiplex PCR assay. Under the source paper's analysis protocol: During preprocessing, nonproductive sequences were discarded, as were any CDR3s that did not begin with C, did not end with F or W, or were shorter than 7 amino acids. The MANAFEST web app identified antigen-specific clonotypes based on expansion compared with the reference and other culture wells. A clone was considered positive if significant expansion relative to the reference culture was observed in 2 of 3 replicate wells at an FDR below 0.05. Positive clones also required significant expansion versus all other tandem wells and an odds ratio above 5. After three terminal residues were trimmed from each end, CDR3 homology was quantified as pairwise Levenshtein distance using the stringdist R package. The source is immuneACCESS, and TCRdb retained only in-frame sequences with V and J called. Part of the clones is not carried over; for the studies checked, unresolved V genes explain less than half of this, and the remainder is unexplained. That table is the source of V, J and clone size, and D and trimming were worked out from the DNA. For this sample the table gives 20,000 to 25,000 clones, of which roughly 73% were detected only once. Of the sample, approximately 16% is held by the ten largest clones.

CD4+ T cells from unexposed donors were collected before the COVID-19 pandemic (2011-2018). Following 10 days of culture, the EasySep CD4+ T cell isolation kit was used to isolate CD4+ T cells. As cell numbers permitted, CD4+ T cells from unexposed donors were tested for reactivity to SARS-CoV-2 S and N and to four common cold coronavirus spike pools. Each well held 1.5 million to 2.5 million PBMCs cultured in IMDM containing about 5% human AB serum and around 10 IU/ml IL-2. Half of the culture medium was replaced with fresh IL-2-containing medium on days 3 and 7. In general, triplicate replicate wells were used for every peptide culture condition. Leukapheresis product for the unexposed donors was bought commercially. Ficoll-Paque PLUS gradient centrifugation was used to isolate PBMCs from leukapheresis product or whole blood. PBMCs were either used fresh in the expansion assay or cryopreserved at -140 degrees C. The QIAamp Micro DNA Kit was used to extract genomic DNA from the CD4+ T cells.

CDR1 is given as MNHEY and CDR2 as SVGAGI, both from the germline V gene. V loses 0 bases of germline sequence and J loses 3 bases, and the interval between the two ends is 15 bases. From the cysteine through the phenylalanine, the CDR3 covers 16 amino acids. The sequence is cut down to CDR3 DNA, 48 bases in frame from base 1. The receptor was isolated from a human donor in good health. The V and J segments used are TRBV6-5 and TRBJ2-7; the D gene is possibly TRBD2, with 6 bases matching. The sample taken for sequencing was CD4+ T cells from PBMCs, cultured in vitro. The CDR3 here reads CASSYSIGGLGYEQYF. The nucleotide sequence reads as follows: TGTGCCAGCAGTTACTCGATTGGAGGGTTGGGCTACGAGCAGTACTTC.